This T cell receptor beta chain was identified in a study of T cell responses to AZD1222 COVID-19 vaccine. Germline CDR1 reads GTSNPN; CDR2 reads SVGIG (reference sequence). V lost 0 bases and J 0 bases, leaving 11 bases between the germline ends. The CDR3 has 15 residues. Sequencing used immunoSEQ multiplex PCR; TCRdb keeps in-frame clones, though not all of them. This table has 150,000 or so clones, just over 90% appearing once. The chain has TRBV30 and TRBJ1-2, with D unresolved. This clonotype was sampled from an adult in good health. Material: peripheral blood, obtained on day 0 of AZD1222 vaccination. In DNA, the CDR3 is TGTGCCTGGAGTGTATCCCACGGGACTAACTATGGCTACACCTTC. The encoded protein is CAWSVSHGTNYGYTF.